These 13 T cell receptor beta chains originate from one sample sequenced in a study of blood T cells in healthy people across ages. For the second PCR, which ran for roughly 7 to 11 cycles, a sample-barcoded 5' primer and a J-beta primer mix were used. TCRdb reanalysed the 5' RACE reads using MiXCR and keeps one entry per CDR3 protein. The sample has some 800,000 distinct CDR3 sequences, roughly 44% seen once; the top ten hold around 18%. The sequencing sample was made of blood. The receptors derive from a man in his 60s in good health.

This sequence joins TRBV24-1 and TRBJ2-1, with 8 bases lining up with TRBD1. The J call is doubtful: the DNA matches TRBJ2-7 better. CDR3 size: 14 residues. Germline CDR1 and CDR2: KGHDR and SFDVKD. The CDR3 DNA follows: TGTGCCACCAGTGGTACAGGGGGATACAATGAGCAGTACTTC. Translation gives CATSGTGGYNEQYF.

V gene TRBV5-1 combines with J gene TRBJ2-3; TRBD1 aligns across 9 bases. The CDR3 contains 15 residues. V was clipped by 2 bases and J by 3 bases; unmatched bases: 4. Germline V lookup: CDR1 SGHRS, CDR2 YFSETQ. The CDR3 loop reads CASSFRGQGTDTQYF. The CDR3 nucleotides read TGCGCCAGCAGCTTCAGGGGACAGGGAACAGATACGCAGTATTTT.

This clonotype was found once. The chain uses TRBV18 and TRBJ1-1; D might be TRBD1 (6 bases). Trimming pared 6 bases from V and 4 bases from J, leaving 15 bases between. This CDR3 has 14 amino acids. Germline lookup yields CDR1 KGHSH and CDR2 LQKENI. The CDR3 loop reads CASSDRRGATEAFF. The CDR3 coding sequence is TGTGCCAGCTCGGACCGAAGGGGGGCCACTGAAGCTTTCTTT.

In this sample, this clonotype turned up many times. V gene TRBV20-1 combines with J gene TRBJ2-7, with 8 bases lining up with TRBD2. CDR1 is DFQATT, CDR2 SNEGSKA, per germline (reference sequence). This CDR3 has 12 amino acids. The trim removed 3 bases at V and 6 bases at J, leaving 4 bases unmatched. Here the CDR3 reads CSASASGFEQYF. CDR3 bases: TGCAGTGCTAGCGCTAGCGGGTTCGAGCAGTACTTC.

This sequence joins TRBV5-1 and TRBJ1-4; D remains ambiguous. Trimming cost V 3 bases and J 8 bases, with 17 bases left between them. In germline, CDR1 is SGHRS, CDR2 YFSETQ. The CDR3 extends over 15 amino acids. As DNA, the CDR3 is TGCGCCAGCAGCTCCGCTGGGTGGGAGGAAGAAAAACTGTTTTTT. Translation gives CASSSAGWEEEKLFF.

The rearrangement links TRBV12-3 or TRBV12-4 to TRBJ1-5; 7 bases agree with TRBD1. This CDR3 comprises 14 residues. V lost 6 bases to trimming and J lost 0 bases; unmatched junction nucleotides: 2. The CDR3 bases are TGTGCCAGCAGAGACAGGGCTAGCAATCAGCCCCAGCATTTT. Protein product: CASRDRASNQPQHF.

This clonotype was detected only a few times. The chain employs TRBV4-2 and TRBJ2-1; D gene unclear. The CDR3 extends over 14 amino acids. V lost 0 bases, J lost 10 bases, and 13 bases lay in between. CDR1 and CDR2 from the germline V gene are LGHNA and YNFKEQ. In nucleotides, the CDR3 is TGTGCCAGCAGCCAAGATCAACAGACGCAGGAGCAGTTCTTC. The encoded protein is CASSQDQQTQEQFF.

This clonotype appeared a single time. With a much larger clone just one base away, this may be a read error. The chain has TRBV20-1 and TRBJ1-2; 10 bases fit TRBD1. V was clipped by 5 bases and J by 0 bases; unmatched bases: 9. Germline V gene lookup returns CDR1 DFQATT and CDR2 SNEGSKA (reference sequence). CDR3 length: 16 residues. CDR3 loop: CSASLGQGGTNYGYTF. As DNA, the CDR3 is TGCAGTGCTTCCCTCGGACAGGGGGGCACTAACTATGGCTACACCTTC.

J is TRBJ2-3 and V is TRBV6-6; TRBD2 aligns across 9 bases. V trimming: 4 bases; J trimming: 7 bases; junction bases outside the gene matches: 9. The CDR3 spans 15 residues. CDR1 is MNHNY and CDR2 is SVGAGI in the germline V gene (reference sequence). CDR3 sequence (DNA): TGTGCCAGCAGTTCCAGCCTAGCGGGGTCAAATACGCAGTATTTT. As protein: CASSSSLAGSNTQYF.

To note about this clonotype: An end of the junction differs from the germline gene, which may be a read error. The V gene is TRBV7-2, the J gene TRBJ2-7; D is unclear. The CDR3 spans 13 residues. In germline, CDR1 is SGHTA, CDR2 FQGNSA. CDR3 protein: CASSPRTLYGQYF. The CDR3 DNA follows: TGTGCCAGCAGCCCCCGAACATTGTACGGGCAGTACTTC.

V and J are TRBV20-1 and TRBJ1-1; the match to TRBD1 covers 7 bases. Germline V gene data show CDR1 as DFQATT and CDR2 as SNEGSKA (reference sequence). The CDR3 has 15 residues. V gave up 4 bases and J gave up 4 bases; unmatched junction bases: 12. The CDR3 coding sequence is TGCAGTGCTACCGACCCACAGGGGTCGAGCACTGAAGCTTTCTTT. Protein sequence: CSATDPQGSSTEAFF.

This clonotype was recorded a few times. This sequence joins TRBV12-3 or TRBV12-4 and TRBJ2-1; TRBD1 or TRBD2 may be the D gene (5 bases each). V lost 0 bases, J lost 8 bases, and 11 bases lay in between. The length of the CDR3 is 14 residues. CDR3 DNA: TGTGCCAGCAGTTTAGCGACGGGGCCAGATGAGCAGTTCTTC. It is translated as CASSLATGPDEQFF.

This clonotype showed up just a few times. The CDR3 nucleotides are TGCGCCAGCAGCCAAGGGACTAGAGGGAATACCCAGTACTTC. This translates into CASSQGTRGNTQYF. V and J are TRBV4-3 and TRBJ2-5, with 7 bases fitting TRBD2. With V trimmed by 1 base and J by 8 bases, 7 bases remained unmatched. From germline, CDR1 is LGHNA and CDR2 YSLEER. The CDR3 length is 14 residues.